The sequence of this T cell receptor (beta chain) was determined in a study of cytomegalovirus exposure and HLA in healthy donors. Broader study findings: Three chains linked to CMV were shown in vitro to be specific for CMV antigens.

The germline V gene has CDR1 MGHDK and CDR2 SYGVNS. The V end lost 7 bases, the J end lost 9 bases, and 13 bases lay between the germline ends. The CDR3 has 13 amino acids. PCR used 60 Vbeta primers and 13 Jbeta primers. Only in-frame clones appear in the TCRdb table, and some are missing; sequencing was by immunoSEQ multiplex PCR. The sample includes roughly 190,000 clones, 81% of them seen just once. A remark on this clone: What it recognizes is unknown.

The sequencing sample was made of PBMCs. The rearrangement links TRBV25-1 to TRBJ1-6, with D maybe TRBD1 (6 bases). The clonotype was recovered from a man aged 45-65 years in good health and CMV-seronegative. The CDR3 DNA follows: TGTGCCAGCATGGGGGCCTTGGGTTCACCCCTCCACTTT. Its translation is CASMGALGSPLHF.